These 28 T cell receptor beta chains originate from one sample sequenced in a study of blood T cell repertoires in COVID-19. Profiled with immunoSEQ multiplex PCR; TCRdb holds only in-frame clones, not every one. This table holds nearly 200,000 clones, more than 70% found once. What was sequenced was PBMCs or T cells enriched from blood (not recorded which). Receptors originate from a woman aged 18-29 years who had recovered from COVID-19.

The chain uses TRBV18 and TRBJ2-2; weak D call: TRBD2 (5 bases). The germline V gene encodes CDR1 KGHSH and CDR2 LQKENI. The CDR3 loop spans 15 amino acids. Trimming took off 3 bases at V and 6 bases at J, with 14 bases between the two ends. The CDR3 bases are TGTGCCAGCTCACCTCTTACTAGTTACTCCGGGGAGCTGTTTTTT. This gives the protein CASSPLTSYSGELFF. Together with reference TRBV18 and TRBJ2-2, the CDR3 gives the full variable domain: NAGVMQNPRHLVRRRGQEARLRCSPMKGHSHVYWYRQLPEEGLKFMVYLQKENIIDESGMPKERFSAEFPKEGPSILRIQQVVRGDSAAYFCASSPLTSYSGELFFGEGSRLTVL.

The CDR3 region has the DNA TGTGCCAGCAGTGTTGAACAGTACAATGAGCAGTTCTTC. Encoded protein: CASSVEQYNEQFF. The chain employs TRBV2 and TRBJ2-1; no clear D. The CDR3 has 13 amino acids. Germline CDR1 is SNHLY and CDR2 is FYNNEI. Trimming took 4 bases from V and 4 from J, leaving 8 bases between them. Filled out from reference TRBV2 and TRBJ2-1, the complete variable domain reads EPEVTQTPSHQVTQMGQEVILRCVPISNHLYFYWYRQILGQKVEFLVSFYNNEISEKSEIFDDQFSVERPDGSNFTLKIRSTKLEDSAMYFCASSVEQYNEQFFGPGTRLTVL.

This clone showed up just once. The chain links TRBV2 to TRBJ2-7; no clear D gene. The CDR3 sequence is 11 residues long. V lost 3 bases and J 6 bases, leaving 6 bases between the germline ends. Germline-derived CDR1 and CDR2 are SNHLY and FYNNEI. CDR3 protein: CASSDRSEQYF. The CDR3 DNA reads as TGTGCCAGCAGTGATCGGTCCGAGCAGTACTTC.

This clone has a single count. V and J are TRBV28 and TRBJ2-7; D not certain. The CDR3 extends over 11 amino acids. Germline-derived CDR1 and CDR2 are MDHEN and SYDVKM. Trimming took off 5 bases at V and 4 bases at J, with 6 bases between the two ends. The CDR3 sequence is CASSPHYEQYF. CDR3 nucleotide sequence: TGTGCCAGCAGTCCCCATTACGAGCAGTACTTC.

The chain uses TRBV23-1 and TRBJ1-5; 11 bases are shared with TRBD1. TRBV23-1 is an ORF; its function is uncertain. The trim removed 4 bases at V and 0 bases at J, leaving 8 bases unmatched. This CDR3 is 18 amino acids long. The CDR3 sequence: CASSRTGTGGNSNQPQHF. CDR3 sequence (DNA): TGCGCCAGCAGTCGAACCGGGACAGGGGGTAATAGCAATCAGCCCCAGCATTTT.

Details on this clone: Different DNA sequences within this sample yield the same CDR3. The V call is TRBV28, the J call TRBJ1-6; TRBD1 is a possible D gene (5 bases). The V and J ends lost 2 bases and 5 bases respectively, with 7 bases between them. Germline CDR1 and CDR2: MDHEN and SYDVKM. The CDR3 is 14 amino acids. CDR3: CASSLTGDNSPLHF. In nucleotides, the CDR3 is TGTGCCAGCAGTTTAACAGGAGATAATTCACCCCTCCACTTT.

The rearrangement joins TRBV2 to TRBJ1-3, with D hard to call. The V gene lost 3 bases and the J gene lost 3 bases, with 9 bases spanning the gap. This CDR3 comprises 14 residues. From germline, CDR1 is SNHLY and CDR2 FYNNEI. The CDR3 spells CASSDTGDGNTIYF. The CDR3 DNA reads as TGTGCCAGCAGTGACACGGGAGATGGAAACACCATATATTTT.

The chain joins TRBV6-5 to TRBJ2-1; 10 bases line up with TRBD1. Germline CDR1 is MNHEY and CDR2 is SVGAGI. Germline trimming cut 3 bases from V and 5 bases from J; bases unmatched to any gene: 7. The CDR3 loop spans 16 amino acids. In DNA form, the CDR3 reads TGTGCCAGCAGTTATGGTGGGACAGGGGTTCACAATGAGCAGTTCTTC. Its translation: CASSYGGTGVHNEQFF.

The chain carries TRBV19 and TRBJ2-3; weak D call: TRBD2 (6 bases). Trimming cost V 2 bases and J 0 bases, with 9 bases left between them. The length of the CDR3 is 15 residues. CDR1 is LNHDA and CDR2 is SQIVND in the germline V gene (reference sequence). The CDR3 sequence is CASSIIGGSTDTQYF. CDR3 DNA sequence: TGTGCCAGTAGTATAATAGGAGGGAGCACAGATACGCAGTATTTT.

The chain carries TRBV6-1 and TRBJ2-7; possible D gene TRBD2, 6 bases. The germline V gene encodes CDR1 MNHNS and CDR2 SASEGT. V was trimmed by 2 bases and J by 4 bases, leaving 15 bases between them. The CDR3 spans 15 residues. CDR3 sequence reads: CASSEMAGLHYEQYF. The CDR3 bases are TGTGCCAGCAGTGAAATGGCGGGGCTCCATTACGAGCAGTACTTC.

The rearrangement links TRBV28 to TRBJ2-2; possibly TRBD2 for D (5 bases). Germline V gene sequence: CDR1 MDHEN, CDR2 SYDVKM. The CDR3 covers 14 residues. Trimming left V 4 bases short and J 5 bases short, with 11 bases between. The chain's CDR3 is CASSSPSGTGELFF. The CDR3 nucleotides are TGTGCCAGCAGTTCCCCCAGCGGAACCGGGGAGCTGTTTTTT.

The gene calls are TRBV29-1 and TRBJ2-2; TRBD2 might be the D (6 bases). Trimming removed 6 bases at V and 8 bases at J, with 10 bases between. CDR3 length equals 11 residues. CDR1 and CDR2 from the germline V gene are SQVTM and ANQGSEA. The CDR3 is CSVVGGGELFF. CDR3 bases: TGCAGCGTAGTCGGGGGAGGGGAGCTGTTTTTT.

As regards this clone: Other DNA sequences in this sample translate to the same CDR3. V gene TRBV11-2 combines with J gene TRBJ2-7; maybe TRBD1 (5 bases). This CDR3 is 12 amino acids long. V gave up 1 base and J gave up 7 bases, with 8 bases separating them. The germline gives CDR1 SGHAT, CDR2 FQNNGV. The CDR3 loop is CASSLGGGEQYF. CDR3 nucleotide sequence: TGTGCCAGCAGCTTAGGGGGCGGTGAGCAGTACTTC.

The chain carries TRBV27 and TRBJ1-5, with 8 positions matching TRBD1. The CDR3 is made up of 19 amino acids. J lost 2 bases, V lost 5 bases, and 17 bases had no gene match. From germline, CDR1 is MNHEY and CDR2 SMNVEV (reference sequence). The CDR3 loop reads CASSPLRAQQGGGNQPQHF. Here the CDR3 DNA reads TGTGCCAGCAGTCCCTTAAGGGCCCAACAGGGGGGAGGCAATCAGCCCCAGCATTTT.

The chain employs TRBV28 and TRBJ1-2; 9 nucleotides align to TRBD1. The trim removed 5 bases at V and 2 bases at J, leaving 3 bases unmatched. Germline V gene lookup returns CDR1 MDHEN and CDR2 SYDVKM. The CDR3 sequence is 14 residues long. CDR3 amino acids: CASSQGQGNYGYTF. DNA of the CDR3: TGTGCCAGCAGTCAGGGACAGGGAAACTATGGCTACACCTTC.

V usage is TRBV7-9 and J usage is TRBJ2-7; 8 positions agree with TRBD2. The CDR3 has 17 residues. Trimming at V came to 1 base and at J to 0 bases, leaving 8 bases not matched to a gene. Per the germline V gene, CDR1 is SEHNR and CDR2 is FQNEAQ (reference sequence). CDR3 in DNA: TGTGCCAGCAGCTTAGGCGGGGGGTCTTTCAGCTCCTACGAGCAGTACTTC. Translated, it gives CASSLGGGSFSSYEQYF.

The count of this clone is one. The genes are TRBV5-1 and TRBJ1-4; 8 nucleotides agree with TRBD1. Germline V gives CDR1 SGHRS, CDR2 YFSETQ. V was clipped by 1 base and J by 2 bases; unmatched bases: 13. The CDR3 sequence is 19 residues long. Here the CDR3 DNA reads TGCGCCAGCAGCTTGAAAGGACAGGGTTCGTTAGGCACTAATGAAAAACTGTTTTTT. The encoded protein is CASSLKGQGSLGTNEKLFF.

This clone was observed once. The chain couples TRBV11-2 to TRBJ1-2, with 9 bases aligning to TRBD1. This CDR3 is 15 amino acids long. The germline CDR1 and CDR2 sequences are SGHAT and FQNNGV. Losses at the gene ends were 3 bases for V and 3 bases for J; bases not matched to a gene: 5. The CDR3 nucleotides read TGTGCCAGCAGCTTGACAGGGGGAGCGGACTATGGCTACACCTTC. It codes for CASSLTGGADYGYTF. Combining the CDR3 with reference TRBV11-2 and TRBJ1-2 gives the whole variable domain EAGVAQSPRYKIIEKRQSVAFWCNPISGHATLYWYQQILGQGPKLLIQFQNNGVVDDSQLPKDRFSAERLKGVDSTLKIQPAKLEDSAVYLCASSLTGGADYGYTFGSGTRLTVV.

This chain joins TRBV3-1 (or the pseudogene TRBV3-2) and TRBJ1-3; D may be TRBD1 (6 bases). This CDR3 is 16 amino acids long. Germline CDR1 reads LGHDT; CDR2 reads YNNKEL (reference sequence). The V and J ends lost 5 bases and 2 bases respectively, with 16 bases between them. The CDR3, as DNA: TGTGCCAGCAGCTCCCACCGACAGGAGGCTGGAAACACCATATATTTT. This encodes CASSSHRQEAGNTIYF.

The rearrangement joins TRBV10-3 to TRBJ2-1; D remains unclear. Trimming removed 6 bases from V and 9 bases from J, with 9 bases in between. This CDR3 region has 11 residues. CDR1 is ENHRY, CDR2 SYGVKD, per germline. DNA of the CDR3: TGTGCCATCAGAAGCTCTCGTGAGCAGTTCTTC. This codes for CAIRSSREQFF.

The J gene is TRBJ1-1, the V gene TRBV7-9; D gene ambiguous. There are 13 residues in the CDR3. Trimming removed 3 bases from V and 1 base from J, with 6 bases in between. Germline V lookup: CDR1 SEHNR, CDR2 FQNEAQ (reference sequence). This CDR3 is CASSLRENTEAFF. The CDR3 DNA reads TGTGCCAGCAGCTTGAGGGAGAACACTGAAGCTTTCTTT.

The rearrangement links TRBV27 to TRBJ1-1, with 9 bases that match TRBD1. V gave up 4 bases and J gave up 2 bases; unmatched junction bases: 5. Germline CDR1 MNHEY, CDR2 SMNVEV (reference sequence). The CDR3 spans 15 residues. This CDR3 is CASSYDRGINTEAFF. CDR3 sequence (DNA): TGTGCCAGCAGTTACGACAGGGGGATAAACACTGAAGCTTTCTTT.

The chain is built from TRBV9 and TRBJ1-6; no definite D call. The CDR3 contains 13 residues. Trimming stripped 3 bases from V and 9 bases from J, with 10 bases between. Germline CDR1 is SGDLS and CDR2 is YYNGEE. The CDR3 protein is CASSATLFSPLHF. Here the CDR3 DNA reads TGTGCCAGCAGCGCTACTCTCTTTTCACCCCTCCACTTT.

The chain uses TRBV19 and TRBJ1-3; D not certain. With 1 base removed from V and 0 bases from J, the gap between germline ends came to 10 bases. This CDR3 comprises 16 residues. Germline CDR1 LNHDA, CDR2 SQIVND (reference sequence). The CDR3 nucleotides are TGTGCCAGTAGTATAGGAACCGGAGGCTCTGGAAACACCATATATTTT. Amino acids: CASSIGTGGSGNTIYF.

The chain has TRBV7-2 and TRBJ2-5; tentative D call: TRBD2 (6 bases). The CDR3 totals 16 residues. V lost 4 bases and J 2 bases, leaving 17 bases between the germline ends. CDR1 is SGHTA and CDR2 is FQGNSA in the germline V gene. DNA of the CDR3: TGTGCCAGCAGCTCCCGCTTGGGGGGAGAACAAGAGACCCAGTACTTC. Amino acid sequence: CASSSRLGGEQETQYF.

This clone occurred once. The J gene is TRBJ2-1, the V gene TRBV18, with a tentative D call TRBD2 (6 bases). CDR1 and CDR2 (germline): KGHSH, LQKENI. The CDR3 contains 15 residues. V was pared by 6 bases and J by 4 bases, with 16 bases between. The CDR3 here is CASSVLEGWYNEQFF. The CDR3 DNA reads TGTGCCAGCTCCGTCTTGGAGGGGTGGTACAATGAGCAGTTCTTC.

V and J are TRBV29-1 and TRBJ1-1; 7 bases fit TRBD1. V trimming: 5 bases; J trimming: 5 bases; junction bases outside the gene matches: 8. The CDR3 has 13 amino acids. Germline CDR1 and CDR2: SQVTM and ANQGSEA. In DNA, the CDR3 is TGCAGCGTTTCTACGACAGGGAGGACTGAAGCTTTCTTT. Translation: CSVSTTGRTEAFF.

This rearrangement joins TRBV7-9 to TRBJ1-2, with 7 nucleotides matching TRBD1. This CDR3 region has 13 residues. The V segment lost 6 bases and the J segment 5 bases; nucleotides outside the gene matches: 6. Germline V gives CDR1 SEHNR, CDR2 FQNEAQ (reference sequence). CDR3 DNA sequence: TGTGCCAGCAGGGAGACAGGGAGATATGGCTACACCTTC. As protein: CASRETGRYGYTF. The whole variable domain, remainder taken from reference TRBV7-9 and TRBJ1-2, is DTGVSQNPRHKITKRGQNVTFRCDPISEHNRLYWYRQTLGQGPEFLTYFQNEAQLEKSRLLSDRFSAERPKGSFSTLEIQRTEQGDSAMYLCASRETGRYGYTFGSGTRLTVV.